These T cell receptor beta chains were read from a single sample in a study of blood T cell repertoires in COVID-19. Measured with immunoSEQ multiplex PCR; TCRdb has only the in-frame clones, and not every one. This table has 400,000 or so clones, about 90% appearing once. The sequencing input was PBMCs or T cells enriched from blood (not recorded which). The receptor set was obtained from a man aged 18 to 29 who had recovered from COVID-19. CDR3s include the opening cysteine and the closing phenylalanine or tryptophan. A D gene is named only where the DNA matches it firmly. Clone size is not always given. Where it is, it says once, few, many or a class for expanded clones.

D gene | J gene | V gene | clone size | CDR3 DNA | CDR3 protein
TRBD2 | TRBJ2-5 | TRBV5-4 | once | TGTGCCAGCAGCTTGGTAACTAGCGGGAGGTACCAAGAGACCCAGTACTTC | CASSLVTSGRYQETQYF
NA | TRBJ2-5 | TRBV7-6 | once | TGTGCCAGCAGCTTACGGGGTGAGACCCAGTACTTC | CASSLRGETQYF
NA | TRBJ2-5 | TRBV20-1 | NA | TGCAGTGCTAGTCGGTCGGGGAAGGAGACCCAGTACTTC | CSASRSGKETQYF
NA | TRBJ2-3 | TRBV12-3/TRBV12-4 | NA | TGTGCCAGCAGTTTGTGGGGGCCAGATACGCAGTATTTT | CASSLWGPDTQYF
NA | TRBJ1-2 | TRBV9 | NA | TGTGCCAGCAGCGTAGTGGAGCGCGGCTACACCTTC | CASSVVERGYTF
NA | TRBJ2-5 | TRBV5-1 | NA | TGCGCCAGCAGCTTGGGGGGCACCGAAGAGACCCAGTACTTC | CASSLGGTEETQYF
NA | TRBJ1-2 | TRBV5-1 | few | TGCGCCAGCAGCCCGGCGGACGGAGGCTATGGCTACACCTTC | CASSPADGGYGYTF
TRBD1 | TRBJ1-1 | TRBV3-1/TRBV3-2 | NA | TGTGCCAGCAGCTCAGGGGGGACTGAAGCTTTCTTT | CASSSGGTEAFF
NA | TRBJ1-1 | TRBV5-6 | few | TGTGCCAGCAGCCTACCCGGGGATGACACTGAAGCTTTCTTT | CASSLPGDDTEAFF
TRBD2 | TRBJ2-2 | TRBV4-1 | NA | TGCGCCAGCAGCCCGGGACTAGCGGTTGACACCGGGGAGCTGTTTTTT | CASSPGLAVDTGELFF
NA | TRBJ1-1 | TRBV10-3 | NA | TGTGCCATCAGTGACCCGGGAGTCCCGAACACTGAAGCTTTCTTT | CAISDPGVPNTEAFF
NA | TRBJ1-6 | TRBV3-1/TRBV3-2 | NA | TGTGCCAGCAGCACGCGAGAGGCGCTTCTGCTCCACTTT | CASSTREALLLHF
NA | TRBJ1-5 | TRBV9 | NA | TGTGCCAGCAGCTCCTCCGGGGATGTCAATCAGCCCCAGCATTTT | CASSSSGDVNQPQHF
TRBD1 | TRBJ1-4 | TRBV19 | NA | TGTGCCAGTACCATTGGGGGACAGCGGTACACTGAAAAACTGTTTTTT | CASTIGGQRYTEKLFF
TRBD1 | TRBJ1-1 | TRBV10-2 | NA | TGCGCCAGCGGACGGAGGGACAGGGGGCGCTGGAACACTGAAGCTTTCTTT | CASGRRDRGRWNTEAFF
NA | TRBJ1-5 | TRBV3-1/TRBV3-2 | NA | TGTGCCAGCAGCCAAGGAGACACTTTCAATCAGCCCCAGCATTTT | CASSQGDTFNQPQHF
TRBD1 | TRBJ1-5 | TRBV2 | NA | TGTGCCAGCGGACAAGAAGAGGGACAGAATCAGCCCCAGCATTTT | CASGQEEGQNQPQHF
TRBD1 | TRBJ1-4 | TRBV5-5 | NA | TGTGCCAGCAGCTTACTACCTACAGGGGTAGGTGAAAAACTGTTTTTT | CASSLLPTGVGEKLFF
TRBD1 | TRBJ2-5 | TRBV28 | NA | TGTGCCAGCAGTTCCCAGACAGGGAACGATGGAGAGACCCAGTACTTC | CASSSQTGNDGETQYF
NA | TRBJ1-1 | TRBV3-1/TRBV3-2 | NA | TGTGCCAGCAGCCAGTCGACACGATTGAACACTGAAGCTTTCTTT | CASSQSTRLNTEAFF
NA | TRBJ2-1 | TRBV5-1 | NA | TGCGCCAGCAGCTTGGGATTGGCGAGAGGTAGCTCCTACAATGAGCAGTTCTTC | CASSLGLARGSSYNEQFF
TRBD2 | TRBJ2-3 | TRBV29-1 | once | TGCAGCGTTGAGTTGTTGACTAGCGGCCTTACAGATACGCAGTATTTT | CSVELLTSGLTDTQYF
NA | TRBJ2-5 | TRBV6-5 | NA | TGTGCCAGCAGGGACAGAGGTCAAGAGACCCAGTACTTC | CASRDRGQETQYF
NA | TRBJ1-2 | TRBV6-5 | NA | TGTGCCAGCAGTCCGACAGTCTCAGCCTATGGCTACACCTTC | CASSPTVSAYGYTF
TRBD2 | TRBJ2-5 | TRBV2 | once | TGTGCCAGCGACAGACTAGCGGGAGCAGAGACCCAGTACTTC | CASDRLAGAETQYF
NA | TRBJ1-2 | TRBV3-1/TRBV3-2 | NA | TGTGCCAGCAGCCTCAGTAAACATGGCTACACCTTC | CASSLSKHGYTF
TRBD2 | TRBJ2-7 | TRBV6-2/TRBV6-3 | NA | TGTGCCAGCAGTGGGGGACTAGCGGGAGGCGAGCAGTACTTC | CASSGGLAGGEQYF
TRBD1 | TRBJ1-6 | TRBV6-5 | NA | TGTGCCACCCGAAGACAGGGTCCTTATAATTCACCCCTCCACTTT | CATRRQGPYNSPLHF
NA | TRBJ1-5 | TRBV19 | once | TGTGCCAGTAGTATCTTAAATCAGCCCCAGCATTTT | CASSILNQPQHF
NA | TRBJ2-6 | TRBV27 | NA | TGTGCCAGCAGTCCAGACAGCCCCTCTGGGGCCAACGTCCTGACTTTC | CASSPDSPSGANVLTF
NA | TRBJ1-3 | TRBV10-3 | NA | TGTGCCATCAGTGCCCGCGAACCAGCGGGCGGAAACACCATATATTTT | CAISAREPAGGNTIYF
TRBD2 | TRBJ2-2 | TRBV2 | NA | TGTGCCAGTGGGGGGGTACAACGTGCGAACACCGGGGAGCTGTTTTTT | CASGGVQRANTGELFF
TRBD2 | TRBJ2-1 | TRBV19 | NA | TGTGCCAGTAGGACCGAAGGGACTAGCGGGAGCTCCTACAATGAGCAGTTCTTC | CASRTEGTSGSSYNEQFF
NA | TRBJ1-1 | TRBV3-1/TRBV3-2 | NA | TGTGCCAGCAGCCCCCATGGCCTAGTCACTGAAGCTTTCTTT | CASSPHGLVTEAFF
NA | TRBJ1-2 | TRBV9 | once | TGTGCCAGCAGCCACTCGGGAGGCTACACCTTC | CASSHSGGYTF
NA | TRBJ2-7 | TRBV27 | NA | TGTGCCAGCAGTTCCCCGGGACTTTCCTACGAGCAGTACTTC | CASSSPGLSYEQYF
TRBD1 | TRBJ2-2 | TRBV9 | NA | TGTGCCAGCAGCGCCGACAGGGGAGCCGGGGAGCTGTTTTTT | CASSADRGAGELFF
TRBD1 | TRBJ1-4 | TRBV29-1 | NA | TGCAGCGTTGAGAATTTGAACAGGGGAGAAAAACTGTTTTTT | CSVENLNRGEKLFF
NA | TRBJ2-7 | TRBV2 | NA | TGTGCCAGCAGTGACGGGGGGACATTCACGGGCTACGAGCAGTACTTC | CASSDGGTFTGYEQYF
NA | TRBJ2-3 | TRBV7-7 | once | TGTGCCAGCAGCTTACTTGACAGCTCCACAGATACGCAGTATTTT | CASSLLDSSTDTQYF
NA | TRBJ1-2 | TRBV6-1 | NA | TGTGCCAGCAGTGAATTTACATCGGGGGTGTGGGATGGCTACACCTTC | CASSEFTSGVWDGYTF
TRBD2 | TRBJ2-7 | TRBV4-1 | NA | TGCGCCAGCAGCCCGAAGATAAGCGGGATTCCACCCTACGAGCAGTACTTC | CASSPKISGIPPYEQYF
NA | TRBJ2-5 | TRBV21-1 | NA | TGTGCCAGCACGGGGGGTTCTTGGTCCGAAGAGACCCAGTACTTC | CASTGGSWSEETQYF
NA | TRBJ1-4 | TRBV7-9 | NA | TGTGCCAGCAGCCCCTCCAACCGCGGCGAAAAACTGTTTTTT | CASSPSNRGEKLFF
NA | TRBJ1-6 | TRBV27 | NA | TGTGCCAGCAGTCCCCGTGGAGGGGTGGACTCACCCCTCCACTTT | CASSPRGGVDSPLHF
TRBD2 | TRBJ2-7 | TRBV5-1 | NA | TGCGCCAGCAGCCCGGGACTAGCGGGAGTCTTGGGCTACGAGCAGTACTTC | CASSPGLAGVLGYEQYF
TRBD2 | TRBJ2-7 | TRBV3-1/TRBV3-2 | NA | TGTGCCAGCAGCCGGGGACTATCGGCTAGCAAGTCCTACGAGCAGTACTTC | CASSRGLSASKSYEQYF
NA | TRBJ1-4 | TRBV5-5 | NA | TGTGCCAGCAGCCCGAGAATCGGACAGCTAAATGAAAAACTGTTTTTT | CASSPRIGQLNEKLFF
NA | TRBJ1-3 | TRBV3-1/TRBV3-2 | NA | TGTGCCAGCAGCGGGTCGCAGGACACCATATATTTT | CASSGSQDTIYF